Below, one T cell receptor (beta chain) is given with its context. The target antigen is unknown. Sequencing used immunoSEQ multiplex PCR; TCRdb keeps in-frame clones, though not all of them. The sample has roughly 13,000 clones, under 90% seen once; the top ten hold roughly 11%. These data come from a study of PD-1 blockade in mismatch repair-deficient tumors. The time point denotes: identical approximately eleven-day culture without peptide (control). General study points: 140 or so unique blood TCRs came from expansion to three of seven peptides. After pembrolizumab, tumor-resident clones rose rapidly, then generally contracted before radiologic responses.

The ends were cut back, 1 base at V and 0 bases at J, with 7 bases in the middle. CDR3 length: 15 residues. Germline assignment: CDR1 SGHVS and CDR2 FQNEAQ. The chain couples TRBV7-8 to TRBJ1-5, with D hard to call. The receptor was derived from an adult with mismatch repair-deficient cancer. The sequencing here drew on cells cultured in vitro, taken from a patient treated with pembrolizumab. This chain's CDR3 is CASSLVGNSNQPQHF. The CDR3 bases are TGTGCCAGCAGCTTAGTTGGTAATAGCAATCAGCCCCAGCATTTT.